The next 22 T cell receptor beta chains were all read from a single sample in a study of T cell changes during pregnancy in multiple sclerosis. TCRdb keeps only in-frame clones here, not all; method: immunoSEQ multiplex PCR. Of over 50,000 clones listed, about 83% were seen once; the top ten hold roughly 5%. Source material: peripheral blood from another person, used as feeder cells. These receptors were obtained from a human donor whose cells served as feeder cells for cultures in a pregnancy study.

This chain uses TRBV28 with TRBJ1-6; 7 bases map to TRBD1. Unmatched junction bases numbered 8, after V lost 8 bases and J lost 4 bases. Germline assignment: CDR1 MDHEN and CDR2 SYDVKM. The CDR3 sequence is 15 residues long. The CDR3 coding sequence is TGTGCCAGCTTTTCCTCGGGACAGTATAATTCACCCCTCCACTTT. Translating gives CASFSSGQYNSPLHF.

The J gene is TRBJ1-1, the V gene TRBV28, with a tentative D call TRBD1 (6 bases). The germline V gene has CDR1 MDHEN and CDR2 SYDVKM. The CDR3 runs to 15 residues. Trimming left V 5 bases short and J 5 bases short, with 18 bases between. This CDR3 reads CASSLSQGQGTEAFF. The DNA of the CDR3 is TGTGCCAGCAGTCTAAGCCAGGGGCAGGGGACTGAAGCTTTCTTT.

The chain couples TRBV19 to TRBJ1-6; 8 nucleotides align to TRBD1. The CDR3 sequence is 17 residues long. Germline V lookup: CDR1 LNHDA, CDR2 SQIVND (reference sequence). The ends lost 5 bases at V and 4 bases at J; junction bases unmatched: 10. CDR3: CASSGRQGTRYNSPLHF. CDR3 nucleotides: TGTGCCAGTAGTGGAAGACAGGGGACTCGGTATAATTCACCCCTCCACTTT.

This clone came up once. This sequence joins TRBV10-3 and TRBJ2-5, with 9 bases aligning to TRBD2. Germline CDR1 ENHRY, CDR2 SYGVKD. The CDR3 length is 14 residues. Unmatched junction bases numbered 8, after V lost 8 bases and J lost 4 bases. CDR3 nucleotide sequence: TGTGCCATCGGCCAAGCGGGAGGATTAGAGACCCAGTACTTC. This sequence encodes CAIGQAGGLETQYF.

This chain joins TRBV28 and TRBJ2-7; D is perhaps TRBD2 (7 bases). Germline CDR1 is MDHEN and CDR2 is SYDVKM. This CDR3 is built from 17 residues. The ends were cut back, 3 bases at V and 5 bases at J, with 23 bases in the middle. CDR3 in amino acids: CASSFSPLGGGRDEQYF. CDR3 coding DNA: TGTGCCAGCAGTTTCTCCCCCCTAGGGGGGGGGAGGGACGAGCAGTACTTC.

This clone came up once. The J gene is TRBJ2-3, the V gene TRBV5-4; maybe TRBD1 (6 bases). V lost 3 bases and J lost 0, with 11 bases in between. From germline, CDR1 is SGHNT and CDR2 YYREEE (reference sequence). The CDR3 sequence is 15 residues long. CDR3 in amino acids: CASSWWTVSTDTQYF. For the CDR3, the DNA is TGTGCCAGCAGCTGGTGGACAGTTAGCACAGATACGCAGTATTTT.

The rearrangement uses TRBV4-2 and TRBJ1-1, with D uncertain. The length of the CDR3 is 12 residues. V lost 8 bases and J 2 bases, leaving 9 bases between the germline ends. Germline-derived CDR1 and CDR2 are LGHNA and YNFKEQ. The CDR3 DNA reads TGTGCCAGCTCGGACCCAAACACTGAAGCTTTCTTT. This codes for CASSDPNTEAFF.

The chain is built from TRBV9 and TRBJ2-7; unclear D gene. Germline CDR1 and CDR2: SGDLS and YYNGEE. The ends were cut back, 0 bases at V and 5 bases at J, with 18 bases in the middle. The CDR3 loop spans 16 amino acids. The CDR3, as DNA: TGTGCCAGCAGCGTAGAGCCACAGAGCCTAGTCGACGAGCAGTACTTC. This encodes CASSVEPQSLVDEQYF.

This clone came up a few times. The chain couples TRBV11-2 to TRBJ1-2, with D possibly matching TRBD1 (5 bases). The CDR3 has 16 amino acids. V was trimmed by 2 bases and J by 8 bases, leaving 21 bases between them. The germline V gene has CDR1 SGHAT and CDR2 FQNNGV. The CDR3 loop reads CASSLNRGRQLGGYTF. As DNA, the CDR3 is TGTGCCAGCAGCTTAAATAGGGGCAGACAATTGGGCGGCTACACCTTC. Full variable domain (missing parts from reference TRBV11-2 and TRBJ1-2): EAGVAQSPRYKIIEKRQSVAFWCNPISGHATLYWYQQILGQGPKLLIQFQNNGVVDDSQLPKDRFSAERLKGVDSTLKIQPAKLEDSAVYLCASSLNRGRQLGGYTFGSGTRLTVV.

This sequence joins TRBV9 and TRBJ1-1, with D possibly being TRBD1 (5 bases). The CDR3 loop spans 14 amino acids. CDR1 is SGDLS and CDR2 is YYNGEE in the germline V gene. V dropped 5 bases and J dropped 1 base, with 12 bases sitting between them. The CDR3 region is CASSHITGNTEAFF. The CDR3 nucleotides are TGTGCCAGCAGTCACATAACAGGGAACACTGAAGCTTTCTTT.

This clone was observed a single time. The V and J genes are TRBV6-1 and TRBJ2-7; possibly TRBD2 for D (5 bases). Trimming removed 6 bases at V and 0 bases at J, with 15 bases between. The CDR3 loop spans 15 amino acids. Looked up from germline, CDR1 is MNHNS and CDR2 is SASEGT. The CDR3 DNA follows: TGTGCCAGCAGGTTAAGCGGTTACAGCTCCTACGAGCAGTACTTC. This sequence encodes CASRLSGYSSYEQYF.

This clone occurred a few times. The chain has TRBV10-3 and TRBJ1-1; 7 bases are shared with TRBD1. There are 16 residues in the CDR3. Germline assignment: CDR1 ENHRY and CDR2 SYGVKD. V lost 2 bases and J lost 5; bases outside the gene matches: 11. The CDR3 loop is CAISEGTTGRGTEAFF. CDR3 coding DNA: TGTGCCATCAGTGAGGGTACGACAGGGAGAGGGACTGAAGCTTTCTTT.

The J gene is TRBJ1-4, the V gene TRBV7-6, with 8 bases that match TRBD1. J was trimmed by 5 bases and V by 5 bases; bases with no gene match: 19. Germline V gene lookup returns CDR1 SGHVS and CDR2 FNYEAQ. The CDR3 is 19 amino acids. The CDR3 sequence is CASSPRTGFGGSPNEKLFF. The DNA for the CDR3 is TGTGCCAGCAGCCCCCGGACAGGGTTTGGGGGAAGCCCAAATGAAAAACTGTTTTTT.

The V gene is TRBV18, the J gene TRBJ1-3; D remains ambiguous. V was trimmed by 3 bases and J by 0 bases, leaving 6 bases between them. CDR3 length equals 14 residues. Per germline, CDR1 KGHSH and CDR2 LQKENI. The CDR3 coding sequence is TGTGCCAGCTCACCGGGAAGCTCTGGAAACACCATATATTTT. It yields the protein CASSPGSSGNTIYF.

V is TRBV2 and J is TRBJ2-3, with unresolved D. The CDR3 totals 13 residues. The V gene's germline CDR1 is SNHLY and CDR2 FYNNEI. With 4 bases removed from V and 4 bases from J, the gap between germline ends came to 9 bases. CDR3 region: CASSVLSPDTQYF. In DNA, the CDR3 is TGTGCCAGCAGTGTTCTGTCCCCAGATACGCAGTATTTT.

This chain uses TRBV28 with TRBJ2-7; 9 bases fit TRBD2. This CDR3 is built from 14 residues. V lost 10 bases to trimming and J lost 4 bases; unmatched junction nucleotides: 11. In germline, CDR1 is MDHEN, CDR2 SYDVKM. In DNA form, the CDR3 reads TGTGCCATCCTTTCCTTAGCGGGAGATTACGAGCAGTACTTC. This gives the protein CAILSLAGDYEQYF.

The genes are TRBV5-1 and TRBJ1-2; D call uncertain. The length of the CDR3 is 15 residues. With 0 bases removed from V and 6 bases from J, the gap between germline ends came to 15 bases. Germline V lookup: CDR1 SGHRS, CDR2 YFSETQ. CDR3: CASSLEYRDLDGYTF. CDR3 in DNA: TGCGCCAGCAGCTTGGAATATAGGGATCTCGATGGCTACACCTTC.

The chain combines TRBV7-3 with TRBJ1-1, with unresolved D. The V gene's germline CDR1 is SGHTA and CDR2 FQGTGA. Trimming took off 0 bases at V and 1 base at J, with 3 bases between the two ends. The CDR3 extends over 13 amino acids. DNA for the CDR3: TGTGCCAGCAGCTTAACAGCGAACACTGAAGCTTTCTTT. This translates into CASSLTANTEAFF. The full variable domain, in which reference TRBV7-3 and TRBJ1-1 provide the parts outside the CDR3, is GAGVSQTPSNKVTEKGKYVELRCDPISGHTALYWYRQSLGQGPEFLIYFQGTGAADDSGLPNDRFFAVRPEGSVSTLKIQRTERGDSAVYLCASSLTANTEAFFGQGTRLTVV.

The CDR3 coding sequence is TGTGCCATCAGAAAGACAGGGAGTTATGACGGCTACACCTTC. Translated, it gives CAIRKTGSYDGYTF. This sequence joins TRBV10-3 and TRBJ1-2, with 7 bases aligning to TRBD1. The V and J ends lost 6 bases and 8 bases, in that order; junction bases with no gene match: 12. Per the germline V gene, CDR1 is ENHRY and CDR2 is SYGVKD. This CDR3 contains 14 residues.

The gene calls are TRBV4-1 and TRBJ1-5, with D hard to call. V shed 1 base and J shed 1 base, with 11 bases lying between them. The CDR3 spans 16 residues. The V gene's germline CDR1 is MGHRA and CDR2 YSYEKL. Here the CDR3 reads CASSQGRLRSNQPQHF. Here the CDR3 DNA reads TGCGCCAGCAGCCAAGGGAGGTTGAGAAGCAATCAGCCCCAGCATTTT.

The chain recombines TRBV4-3 with TRBJ1-1; possibly TRBD1 for D (5 bases). Germline CDR1 LGHNA, CDR2 YSLEER. The CDR3 is 16 residues long. V shed 0 bases and J shed 2 bases, with 13 bases lying between them. The CDR3 reads CASSQDSHRTNTEAFF. The DNA of the CDR3 is TGCGCCAGCAGCCAAGATAGTCACAGGACAAACACTGAAGCTTTCTTT.

V gene TRBV10-3 combines with J gene TRBJ1-2, with 7 positions matching TRBD1. V gave up 3 bases and J gave up 4 bases; unmatched junction bases: 8. From germline, CDR1 is ENHRY and CDR2 SYGVKD. The CDR3 has 15 residues. The CDR3 protein is CAISEGTAGLYGYTF. CDR3 sequence (DNA): TGTGCCATCAGTGAAGGGACAGCCGGGCTCTATGGCTACACCTTC.